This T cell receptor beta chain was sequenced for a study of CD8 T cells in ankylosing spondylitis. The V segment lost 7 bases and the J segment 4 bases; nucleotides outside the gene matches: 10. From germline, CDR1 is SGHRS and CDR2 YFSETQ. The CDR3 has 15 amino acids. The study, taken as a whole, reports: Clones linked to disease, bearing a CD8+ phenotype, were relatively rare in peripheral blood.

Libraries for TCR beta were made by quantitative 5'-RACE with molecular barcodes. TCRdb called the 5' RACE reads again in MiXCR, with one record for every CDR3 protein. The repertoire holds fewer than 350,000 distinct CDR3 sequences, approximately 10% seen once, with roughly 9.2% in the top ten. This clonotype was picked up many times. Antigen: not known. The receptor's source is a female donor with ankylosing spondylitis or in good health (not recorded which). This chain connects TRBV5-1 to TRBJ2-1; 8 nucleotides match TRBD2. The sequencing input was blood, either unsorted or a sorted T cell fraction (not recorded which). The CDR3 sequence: CASCYREGGYNEQFF. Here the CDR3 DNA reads TGCGCCAGCTGCTACCGGGAGGGAGGGTACAATGAGCAGTTCTTC. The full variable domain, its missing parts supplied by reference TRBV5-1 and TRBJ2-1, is KAGVTQTPRYLIKTRGQQVTLSCSPISGHRSVSWYQQTPGQGLQFLFEYFSETQRNKGNFPGRFSGRQFSNSRSEMNVSTLELGDSALYLCASCYREGGYNEQFFGPGTRLTVL.